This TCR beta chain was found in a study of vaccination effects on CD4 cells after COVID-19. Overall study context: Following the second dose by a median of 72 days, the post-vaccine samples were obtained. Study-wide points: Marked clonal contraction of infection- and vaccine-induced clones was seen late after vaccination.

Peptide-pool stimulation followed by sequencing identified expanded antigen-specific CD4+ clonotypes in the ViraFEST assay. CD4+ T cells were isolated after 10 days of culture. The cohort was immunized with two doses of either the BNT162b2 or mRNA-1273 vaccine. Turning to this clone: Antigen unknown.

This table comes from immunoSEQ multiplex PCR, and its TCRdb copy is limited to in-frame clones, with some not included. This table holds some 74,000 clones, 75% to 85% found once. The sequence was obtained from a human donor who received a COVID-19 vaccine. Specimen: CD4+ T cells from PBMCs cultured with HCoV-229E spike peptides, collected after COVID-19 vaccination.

The CDR3 DNA is TGCGCCAGCAGCTTGGGACAGGGAAACATGAACACTGAAGCTTTCTTT. It codes for CASSLGQGNMNTEAFF. The chain uses TRBV5-1 and TRBJ1-1; 7 bases align to TRBD1. V lost 0 bases, J lost 0 bases, and 5 bases stayed unmatched. CDR3 length equals 16 residues. CDR1 and CDR2 from the germline V gene are SGHRS and YFSETQ. The complete variable domain, with remaining parts taken from reference TRBV5-1 and TRBJ1-1, reads KAGVTQTPRYLIKTRGQQVTLSCSPISGHRSVSWYQQTPGQGLQFLFEYFSETQRNKGNFPGRFSGRQFSNSRSEMNVSTLELGDSALYLCASSLGQGNMNTEAFFGQGTRLTVV.